This TCR beta chain originates from a study of vaccination and CD4 T cells after COVID-19. The Oncomine TCR Beta short-read assay was applied to DNA of cultured CD4+ T cells. From the PCR reads, TCRdb called clonotypes with MiXCR, one entry per CDR3 protein. The sample has around 13,000 distinct CDR3 sequences, over 40% seen once; the top ten hold roughly 16%. This clonotype came up a few times. What it binds is unknown. Germline values: CDR1 MNHEY, CDR2 SVGAGI. V dropped 4 bases and J dropped 4 bases, with 19 bases sitting between them. The CDR3 sequence is 16 residues long. The treatment was: approximately 9-day PBMC culture with coronavirus spike peptide pools or control peptides (ViraFEST assay).

The receptor was isolated from a human donor who had recovered from COVID-19. The sequencing sample was made of CD4+ T cells from blood, cultured in vitro. V and J are TRBV6-5 and TRBJ2-5, with D perhaps TRBD1 (6 bases). CDR3 sequence reads: CASSLLGDRGGETQYF. DNA of the CDR3: TGTGCCAGCAGTTTACTCGGAGACAGAGGGGGAGAGACCCAGTACTTC.